This T cell receptor beta chain was documented in a study of T-cell memory formation after mild COVID-19. A single record per CDR3 protein comes from TCRdb applying MiXCR to the 5' RACE reads. This table has 290,000 or so distinct CDR3 sequences, 15% to 20% appearing once. Per germline, CDR1 WSHSY and CDR2 SAAADI. The CDR3 totals 13 residues. V dropped 0 bases and J dropped 13 bases, with 10 bases sitting between them. There are a few counts of this clonotype. The receptor's source is a man aged 18 to 30 who had mild COVID-19 (a few samples of this study predate the infection). Cell type and time point are not known. The chain carries TRBV10-2 and TRBJ1-6; no reliable D call. The sequencing sample was made of PBMCs or a T cell subset sorted from them (not recorded which). The CDR3 here is CASSESGVIPLHF. The DNA for the CDR3 is TGCGCCAGCAGTGAGTCCGGGGTCATCCCCCTCCACTTT.